The 5 T cell receptor beta chains given below trace back to one sample, sequenced in a study of T cells in Graves' hyperthyroidism and ophthalmopathy. RNA transcripts gave rise to amplified TCR beta CDR3 regions. The primer set for the first-round RT-PCR of the TCR CDR3 was HTBI. TCRdb passed the multiplex PCR reads through MiXCR, listing each CDR3 protein once. The table lists under 300,000 distinct CDR3 sequences, 25% to 30% of them singletons. The sequencing input was blood. These receptors were taken from a man aged 35 to 55 with Graves' hyperthyroidism that later progressed to Graves' ophthalmopathy.

The rearrangement joins TRBV24-1 to TRBJ2-5; 9 bases fit TRBD1. Germline V gene data show CDR1 as KGHDR and CDR2 as SFDVKD. The length of the CDR3 is 18 residues. The V gene end was trimmed by 3 bases and the J gene end by 1 base; junction bases not matched to a gene: 11. In DNA form, the CDR3 reads TGTGCCACCAGTGATCCGCGACGGGACAGGGTTTTCCAAGAGACCCAGTACTTC. Translating gives CATSDPRRDRVFQETQYF.

This clonotype was counted at least ten times. This sequence joins TRBV7-8 and TRBJ2-4; TRBD1 matches at 7 bases. The CDR3 covers 15 residues. Germline assignment: CDR1 SGHVS and CDR2 FQNEAQ. Trimming cost V 2 bases and J 7 bases; bases outside gene matches: 8. Written as DNA, the CDR3 is TGTGCCAGCAGCTTATATTGGGGACAGATGAACATTCAGTACTTC. Encoded protein: CASSLYWGQMNIQYF.

This clonotype has a count of ten or more. The chain couples TRBV11-1 to TRBJ2-2; D is perhaps TRBD2 (5 bases). Germline V lookup: CDR1 SGHAT, CDR2 FQDESV (reference sequence). Trimming pared 5 bases from V and 5 bases from J, leaving 18 bases between. The CDR3 runs to 16 residues. The CDR3 region has the DNA TGTGCCAGCAGCCCCCATTTTGGAGGCGCGACCGGGGAGCTGTTTTTT. It translates to CASSPHFGGATGELFF. The variable domain in full, with the rest retrieved from reference TRBV11-1 and TRBJ2-2, is EAEVAQSPRYKITEKSQAVAFWCDPISGHATLYWYRQILGQGPELLVQFQDESVVDDSQLPKDRFSAERLKGVDSTLKIQPAELGDSAMYLCASSPHFGGATGELFFGEGSRLTVL.

This clonotype was counted many times. The chain recombines TRBV15 with TRBJ2-7; 10 bases are shared with TRBD2. The V and J ends lost 1 base and 5 bases, in that order; junction bases with no gene match: 11. This CDR3 has 17 residues. Germline V gene lookup returns CDR1 LNHNV and CDR2 YYDKDF (reference sequence). CDR3 protein: CATSRGSGASGSHEQYF. Written as DNA, the CDR3 is TGTGCCACCAGCAGAGGTTCCGGGGCTAGCGGGAGCCACGAGCAGTACTTC.

J is TRBJ2-7 and V is TRBV28, with 7 positions matching TRBD2. The CDR3 totals 12 residues. Trimming took 10 bases from V and 1 from J; bases not matched to a gene: 4. Germline-derived CDR1 and CDR2 are MDHEN and SYDVKM. The CDR3: CATYGGSYEQYF. For the CDR3, the DNA is TGTGCCACCTACGGGGGGTCCTACGAGCAGTACTTC.